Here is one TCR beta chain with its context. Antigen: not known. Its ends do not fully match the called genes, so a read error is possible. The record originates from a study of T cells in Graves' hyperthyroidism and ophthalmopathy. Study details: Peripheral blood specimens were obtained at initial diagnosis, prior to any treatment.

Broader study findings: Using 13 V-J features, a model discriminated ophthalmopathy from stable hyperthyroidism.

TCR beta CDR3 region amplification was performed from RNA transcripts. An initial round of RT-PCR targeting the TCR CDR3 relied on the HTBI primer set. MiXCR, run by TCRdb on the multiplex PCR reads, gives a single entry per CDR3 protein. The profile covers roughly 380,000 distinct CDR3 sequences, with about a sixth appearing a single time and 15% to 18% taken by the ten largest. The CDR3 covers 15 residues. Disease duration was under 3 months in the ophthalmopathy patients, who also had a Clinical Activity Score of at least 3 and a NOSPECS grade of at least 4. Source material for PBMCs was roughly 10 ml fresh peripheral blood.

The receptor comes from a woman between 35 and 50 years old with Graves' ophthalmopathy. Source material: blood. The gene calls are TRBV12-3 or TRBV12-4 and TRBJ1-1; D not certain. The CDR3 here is CASSSRPNMNTGAFF. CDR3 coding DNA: TGTGCCAGCAGTTCCCGACCCAACATGAACACTGGAGCTTTCTTT.